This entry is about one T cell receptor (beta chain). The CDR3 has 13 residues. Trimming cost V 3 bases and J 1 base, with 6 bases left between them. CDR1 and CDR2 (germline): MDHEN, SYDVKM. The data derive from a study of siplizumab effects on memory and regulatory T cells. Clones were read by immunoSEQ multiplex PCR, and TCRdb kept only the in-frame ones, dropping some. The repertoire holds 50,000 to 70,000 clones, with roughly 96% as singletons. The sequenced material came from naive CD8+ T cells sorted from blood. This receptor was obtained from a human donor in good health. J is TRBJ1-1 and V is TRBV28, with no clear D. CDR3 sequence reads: CASSFGRNTEAFF. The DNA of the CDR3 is TGTGCCAGCAGTTTCGGACGGAACACTGAAGCTTTCTTT.